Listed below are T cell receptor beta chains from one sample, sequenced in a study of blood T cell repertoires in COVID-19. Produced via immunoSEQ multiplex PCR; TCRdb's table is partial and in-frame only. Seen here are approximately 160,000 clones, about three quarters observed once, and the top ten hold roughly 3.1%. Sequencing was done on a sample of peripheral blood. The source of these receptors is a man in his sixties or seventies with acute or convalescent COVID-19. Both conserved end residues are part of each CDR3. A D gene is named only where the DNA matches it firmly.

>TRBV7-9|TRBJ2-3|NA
CASSLDTSGTDTQYF
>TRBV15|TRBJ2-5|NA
CATRDSEETQYF
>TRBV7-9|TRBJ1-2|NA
CASSLELSYGYTF
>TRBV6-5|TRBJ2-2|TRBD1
CASSYSRGRGTGELFF
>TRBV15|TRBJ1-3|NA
CATSRIRDTIYF
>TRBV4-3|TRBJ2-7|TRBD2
CASSQEFFPAGDSPYEQYF
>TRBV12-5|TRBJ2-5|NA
CASGLVPSGGQETQYF
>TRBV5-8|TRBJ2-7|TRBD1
CASSGGETTGRRYEQYF
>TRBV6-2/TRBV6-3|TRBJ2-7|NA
CASSYLRSSYEQYF
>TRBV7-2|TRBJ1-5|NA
CASRRGPNEPQHF
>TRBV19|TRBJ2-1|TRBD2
CASSIRSSGRSAYNEQFF
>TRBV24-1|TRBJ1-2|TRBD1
CATSDPGTGGWGYTF
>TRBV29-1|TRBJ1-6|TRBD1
CSVVGTENSPLHF
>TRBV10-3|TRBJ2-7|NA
CAISEIGSSYEQYF
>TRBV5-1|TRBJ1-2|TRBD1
CASSLAGTGAGYTF
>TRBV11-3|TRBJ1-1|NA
CASSARNTEAFF
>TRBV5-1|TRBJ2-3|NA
CASSLAGGLTDTQYF
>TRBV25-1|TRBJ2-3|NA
CASSDGDSRADTQYF
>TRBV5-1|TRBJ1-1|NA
CASRDSMNTEAFF
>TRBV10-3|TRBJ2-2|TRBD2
CAIQGGSTSYTGELFF
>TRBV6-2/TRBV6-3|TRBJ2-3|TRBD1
CASSYPRTGTTDTQYF
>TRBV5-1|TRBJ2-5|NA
CASSLRGIHKETQYF
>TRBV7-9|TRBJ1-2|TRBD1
CASSSGQALYGYTF
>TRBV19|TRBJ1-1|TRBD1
CATGTGLGTEAFF
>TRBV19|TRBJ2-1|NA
CASSTLSGSYNEQFF
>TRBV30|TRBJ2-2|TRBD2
CAGSVAGGTTGELFF
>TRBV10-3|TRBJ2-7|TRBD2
CAISDSGRGSYEQYF
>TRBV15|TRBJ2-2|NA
CATSTSLRLSQSSGELFF
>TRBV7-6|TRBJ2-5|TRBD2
CASSPRLAGKETQYF
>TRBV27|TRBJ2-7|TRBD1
CASRGGHEQYF
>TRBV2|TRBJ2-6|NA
CASRGTSGANVLTF
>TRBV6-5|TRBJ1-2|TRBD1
CASGIRQGYGYTF
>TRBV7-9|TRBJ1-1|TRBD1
CASSVGQAGDTEAFF
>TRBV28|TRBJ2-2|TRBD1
CASSLTGGRTGELFF
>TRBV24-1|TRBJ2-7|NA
CATSGVGSSYEQYF
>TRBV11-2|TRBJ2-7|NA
CASSLGPAAGPKQYF
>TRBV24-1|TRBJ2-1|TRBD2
CATSDLGTSGHNEQFF
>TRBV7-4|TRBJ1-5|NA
CASSLRWQGNQPQHF
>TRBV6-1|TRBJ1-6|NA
CASSEYGINSPLHF
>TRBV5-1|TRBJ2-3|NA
CASSLAGTDTQYF
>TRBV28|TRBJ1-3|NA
CASSLQAHSGNTIYF
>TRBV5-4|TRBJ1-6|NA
CASSLATGFNSPLHF
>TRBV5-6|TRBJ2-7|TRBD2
CASSRGLAGGFYEQYF
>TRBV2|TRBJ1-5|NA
CASSDSVGGRDNQPQHF
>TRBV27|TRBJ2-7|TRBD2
CASSPTGTSGYEQYF
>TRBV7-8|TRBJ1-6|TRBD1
CASSSGQGASSYNSPLHF
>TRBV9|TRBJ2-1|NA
CASTKTSSYNEQFF
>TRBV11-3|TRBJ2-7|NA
CASSGLSSYEQYF
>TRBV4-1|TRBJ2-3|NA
CASSQRKERGTDTQYF
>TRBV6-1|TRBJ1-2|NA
CASSEDGSYGYTF
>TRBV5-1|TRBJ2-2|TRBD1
CASRQTGSNTGELFF
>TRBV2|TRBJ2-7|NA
CASSELALSSYEQYF
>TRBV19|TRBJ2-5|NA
CASSTRGETQYF
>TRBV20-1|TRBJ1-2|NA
CSATGVSGYTF
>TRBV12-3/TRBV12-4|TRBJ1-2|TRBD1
CASSMGQGAGYTF
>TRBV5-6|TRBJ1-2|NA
CASSLYVQGRHGYTF
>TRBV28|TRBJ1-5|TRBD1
CASRGQGSNQPQHF
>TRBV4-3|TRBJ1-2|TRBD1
CASNKQGAMGGYTF
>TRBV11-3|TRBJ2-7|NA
CASSLDGPGTYEQYF